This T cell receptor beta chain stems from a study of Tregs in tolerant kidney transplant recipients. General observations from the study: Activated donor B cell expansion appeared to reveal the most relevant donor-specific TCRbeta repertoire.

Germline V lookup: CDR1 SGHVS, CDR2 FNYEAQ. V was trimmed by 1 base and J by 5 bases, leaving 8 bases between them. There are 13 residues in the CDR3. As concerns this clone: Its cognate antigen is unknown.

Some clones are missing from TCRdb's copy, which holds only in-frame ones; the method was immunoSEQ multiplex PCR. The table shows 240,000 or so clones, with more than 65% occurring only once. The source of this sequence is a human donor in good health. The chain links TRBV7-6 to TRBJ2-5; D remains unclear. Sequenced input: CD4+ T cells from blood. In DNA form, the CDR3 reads TGTGCCAGCAGCTTAGTATCTGTGGAGACCCAGTACTTC. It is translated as CASSLVSVETQYF. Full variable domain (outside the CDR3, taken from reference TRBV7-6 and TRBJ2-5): GAGVSQSPRYKVTKRGQDVALRCDPISGHVSLYWYRQALGQGPEFLTYFNYEAQQDKSGLPNDRFSAERPEGSISTLTIQRTEQRDSAMYRCASSLVSVETQYFGPGTRLLVL.